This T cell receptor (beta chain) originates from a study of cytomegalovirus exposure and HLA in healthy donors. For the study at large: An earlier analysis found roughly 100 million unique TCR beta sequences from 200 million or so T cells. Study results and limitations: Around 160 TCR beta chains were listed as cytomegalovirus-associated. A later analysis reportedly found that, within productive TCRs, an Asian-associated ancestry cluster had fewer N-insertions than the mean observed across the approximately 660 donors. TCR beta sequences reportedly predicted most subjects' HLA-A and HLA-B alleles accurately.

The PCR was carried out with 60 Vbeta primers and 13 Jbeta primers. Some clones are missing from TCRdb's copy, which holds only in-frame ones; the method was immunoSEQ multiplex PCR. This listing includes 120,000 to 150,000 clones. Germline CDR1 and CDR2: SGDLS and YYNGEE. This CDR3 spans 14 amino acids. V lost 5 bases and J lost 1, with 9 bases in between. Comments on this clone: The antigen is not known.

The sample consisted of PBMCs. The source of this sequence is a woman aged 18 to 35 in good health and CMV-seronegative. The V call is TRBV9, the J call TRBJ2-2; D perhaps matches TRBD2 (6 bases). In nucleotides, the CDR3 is TGTGCCAGCAGGGGGCGGGGGAACACCGGGGAGCTGTTTTTT. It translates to CASRGRGNTGELFF.